The text below deals with one T cell receptor (beta chain). Its antigen is unknown. It has no much larger one-base neighbor in the sample; base qualities were not kept. These data are taken from a study of control samples from healthy donors and cancer patients (dated by TCRdb to about 2020). Library prep was done by the immunoSEQ multiplex PCR assay. TCRdb holds this immuneACCESS table with in-frame rearrangements only. Some clones are missing; in checked studies, unresolved V genes explain under half, and the rest has no known cause. Present in this sample are approximately 50,000 clones, around 94% of which were seen just once. The ten largest clones represent roughly 0.8% of the sample. The CDR3 contains 16 residues, cysteine and phenylalanine counted. The retained sequence is limited to the CDR3, 48 bases, with the frame set at the first base. CDR1 and CDR2 are drawn from the germline V gene (reference sequence): SGHNT, YYREEE. V trim: 0 bases; J trim: 4 bases; unmatched bases: 7.

Sequences were obtained from PBMCs. The receptor chain draws on TRBV5-4 and TRBJ1-2; 9 of the junction bases match TRBD1. This TCR came from a man aged 25 to 40 with colorectal cancer. The bases read TGTGCCAGCAGCTTGGGGGACAGGGCGGAGACCTATGGCTACACCTTC. It encodes CASSLGDRAETYGYTF.